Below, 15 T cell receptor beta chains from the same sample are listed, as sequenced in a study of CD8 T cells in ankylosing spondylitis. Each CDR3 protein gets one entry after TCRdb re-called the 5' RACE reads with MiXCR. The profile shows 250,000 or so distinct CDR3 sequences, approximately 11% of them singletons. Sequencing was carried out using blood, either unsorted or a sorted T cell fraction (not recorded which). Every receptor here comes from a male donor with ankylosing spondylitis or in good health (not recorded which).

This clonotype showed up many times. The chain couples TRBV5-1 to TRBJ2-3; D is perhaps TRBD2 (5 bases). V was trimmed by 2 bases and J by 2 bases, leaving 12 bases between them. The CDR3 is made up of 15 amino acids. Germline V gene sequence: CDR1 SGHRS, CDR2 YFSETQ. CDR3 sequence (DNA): TGCGCCAGCAGCTTCTCTAGCAGTATCACAGATACGCAGTATTTT. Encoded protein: CASSFSSSITDTQYF.

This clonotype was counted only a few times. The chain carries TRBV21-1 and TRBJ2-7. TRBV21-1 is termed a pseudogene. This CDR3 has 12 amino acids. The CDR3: CASSKTAYEQYF. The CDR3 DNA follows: TGTGCCAGCAGCAAAACCGCCTACGAGCAGTACTTC.

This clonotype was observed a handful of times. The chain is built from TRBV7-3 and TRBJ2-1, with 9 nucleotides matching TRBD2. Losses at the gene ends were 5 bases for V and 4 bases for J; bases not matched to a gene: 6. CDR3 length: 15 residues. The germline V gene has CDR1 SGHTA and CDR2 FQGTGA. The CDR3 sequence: CASSASGKPYNEQFF. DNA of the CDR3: TGTGCCAGCAGCGCTAGCGGGAAGCCTTACAATGAGCAGTTCTTC.

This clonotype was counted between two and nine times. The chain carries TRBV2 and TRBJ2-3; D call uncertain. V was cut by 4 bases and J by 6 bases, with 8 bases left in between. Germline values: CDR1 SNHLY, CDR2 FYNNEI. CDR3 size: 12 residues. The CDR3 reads CASSGSWDTQYF. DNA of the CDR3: TGTGCCAGCAGTGGTTCTTGGGATACGCAGTATTTT.

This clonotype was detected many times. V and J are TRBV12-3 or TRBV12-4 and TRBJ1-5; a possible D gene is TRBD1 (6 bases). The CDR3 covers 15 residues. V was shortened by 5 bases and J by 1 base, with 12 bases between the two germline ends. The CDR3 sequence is CASSEGVVSNQPQHF. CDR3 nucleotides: TGTGCCAGCAGTGAGGGGGTTGTAAGCAATCAGCCCCAGCATTTT.

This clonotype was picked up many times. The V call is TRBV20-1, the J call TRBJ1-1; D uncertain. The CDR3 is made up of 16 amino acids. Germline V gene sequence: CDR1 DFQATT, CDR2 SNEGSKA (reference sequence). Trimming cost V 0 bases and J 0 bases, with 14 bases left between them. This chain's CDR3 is CSAREPGQAMNTEAFF. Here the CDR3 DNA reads TGCAGTGCTAGAGAACCGGGCCAGGCGATGAACACTGAAGCTTTCTTT.

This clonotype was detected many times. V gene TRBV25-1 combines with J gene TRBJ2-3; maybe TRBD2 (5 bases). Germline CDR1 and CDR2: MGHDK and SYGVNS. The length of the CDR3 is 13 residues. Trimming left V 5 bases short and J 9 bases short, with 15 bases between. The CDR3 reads CASSPSDGETQYF. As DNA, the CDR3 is TGTGCCAGCAGTCCTTCCGATGGGGAGACGCAGTATTTT.

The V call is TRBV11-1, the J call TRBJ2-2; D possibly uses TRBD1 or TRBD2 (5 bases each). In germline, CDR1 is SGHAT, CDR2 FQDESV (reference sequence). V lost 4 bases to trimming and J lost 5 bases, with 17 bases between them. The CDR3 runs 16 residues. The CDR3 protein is CASSWGRGTQTGELFF. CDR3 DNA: TGTGCCAGCAGCTGGGGGAGAGGTACCCAAACCGGGGAGCTGTTTTTT.

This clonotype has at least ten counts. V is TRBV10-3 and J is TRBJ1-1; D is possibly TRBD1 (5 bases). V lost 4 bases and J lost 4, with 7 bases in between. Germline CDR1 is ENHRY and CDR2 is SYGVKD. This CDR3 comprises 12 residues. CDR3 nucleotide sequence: TGTGCCATCAGTGCGGGGGGCACTGAAGCTTTCTTT. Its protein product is CAISAGGTEAFF.

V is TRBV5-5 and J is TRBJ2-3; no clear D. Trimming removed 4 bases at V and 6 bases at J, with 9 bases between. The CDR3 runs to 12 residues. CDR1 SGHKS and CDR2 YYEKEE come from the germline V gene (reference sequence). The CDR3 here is CASSGRSDTQYF. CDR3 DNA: TGTGCCAGCAGCGGGCGGAGTGATACGCAGTATTTT.

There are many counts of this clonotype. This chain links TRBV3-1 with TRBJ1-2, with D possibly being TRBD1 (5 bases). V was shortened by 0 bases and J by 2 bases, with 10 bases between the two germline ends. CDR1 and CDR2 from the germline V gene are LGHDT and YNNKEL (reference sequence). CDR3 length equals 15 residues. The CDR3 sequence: CASSQDTWGNYGYTF. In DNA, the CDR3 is TGTGCCAGCAGCCAAGATACTTGGGGGAACTATGGCTACACCTTC.

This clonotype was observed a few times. CDR3 coding DNA: TGTGCCAGCAGCACCGGGATTACACTCACCACAGATACGCAGTATTTT. Translation: CASSTGITLTTDTQYF. This rearrangement joins TRBV7-2 to TRBJ2-3; perhaps TRBD2 as D (5 bases). Germline values: CDR1 SGHTA, CDR2 FQGNSA. The CDR3 totals 16 residues. Trimming left V 5 bases short and J 2 bases short, with 17 bases between. Full variable domain (outside the CDR3, taken from reference TRBV7-2 and TRBJ2-3): GAGVSQSPSNKVTEKGKDVELRCDPISGHTALYWYRQSLGQGLEFLIYFQGNSAPDKSGLPSDRFSAERTGGSVSTLTIQRTQQEDSAVYLCASSTGITLTTDTQYFGPGTRLTVL.

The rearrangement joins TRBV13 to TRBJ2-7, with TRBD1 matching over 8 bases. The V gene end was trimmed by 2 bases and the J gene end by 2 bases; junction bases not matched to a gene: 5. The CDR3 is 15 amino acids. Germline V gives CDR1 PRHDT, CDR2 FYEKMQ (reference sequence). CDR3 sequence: CASSLRQGPTYEQYF. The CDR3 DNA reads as TGTGCCAGCAGCTTACGACAGGGGCCAACCTACGAGCAGTACTTC.

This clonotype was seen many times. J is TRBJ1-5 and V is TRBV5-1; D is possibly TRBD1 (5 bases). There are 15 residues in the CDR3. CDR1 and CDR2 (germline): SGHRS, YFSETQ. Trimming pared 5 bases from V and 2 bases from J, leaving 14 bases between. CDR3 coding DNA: TGCGCCAGCAGGCTTGGGACGGAGGGCAATCAGCCCCAGCATTTT. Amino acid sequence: CASRLGTEGNQPQHF.

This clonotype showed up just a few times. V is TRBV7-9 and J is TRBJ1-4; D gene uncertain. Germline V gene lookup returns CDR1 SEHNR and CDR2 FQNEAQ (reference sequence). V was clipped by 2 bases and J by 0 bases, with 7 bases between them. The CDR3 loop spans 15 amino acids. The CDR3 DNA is TGTGCCAGCAGCTTAACTCCGGCAACTAATGAAAAACTGTTTTTT. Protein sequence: CASSLTPATNEKLFF.